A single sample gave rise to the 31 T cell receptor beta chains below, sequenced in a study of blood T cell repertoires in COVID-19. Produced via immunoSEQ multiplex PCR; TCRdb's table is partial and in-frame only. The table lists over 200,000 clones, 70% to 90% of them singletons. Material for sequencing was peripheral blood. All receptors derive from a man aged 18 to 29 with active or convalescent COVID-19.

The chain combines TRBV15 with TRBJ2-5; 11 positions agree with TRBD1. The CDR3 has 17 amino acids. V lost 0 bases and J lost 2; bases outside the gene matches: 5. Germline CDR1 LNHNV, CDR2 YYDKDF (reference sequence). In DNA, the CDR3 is TGTGCCACCAGCAGAGATGGGGGACAGGGGGAACAAGAGACCCAGTACTTC. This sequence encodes CATSRDGGQGEQETQYF.

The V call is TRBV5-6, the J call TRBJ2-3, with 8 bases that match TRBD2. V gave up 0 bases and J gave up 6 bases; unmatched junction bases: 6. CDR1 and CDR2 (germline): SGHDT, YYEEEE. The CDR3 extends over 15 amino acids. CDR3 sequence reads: CASSLARREADTQYF. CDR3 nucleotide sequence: TGTGCCAGCAGCTTGGCCAGGCGGGAGGCTGATACGCAGTATTTT.

CDR3 nucleotide sequence: TGTGCCACCAGCAGTGAATTCAGGGGCGGGGAGCTGTTTTTT. This sequence encodes CATSSEFRGGELFF. V gene TRBV15 combines with J gene TRBJ2-2; D might be TRBD1 (6 bases). CDR1 and CDR2 from the germline V gene are LNHNV and YYDKDF (reference sequence). The CDR3 has 14 residues. Trimming removed 3 bases at V and 7 bases at J, with 12 bases between.

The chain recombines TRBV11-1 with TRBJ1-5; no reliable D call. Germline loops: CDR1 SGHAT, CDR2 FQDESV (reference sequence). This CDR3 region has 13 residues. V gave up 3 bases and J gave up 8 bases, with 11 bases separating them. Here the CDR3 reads CASSLFVTKPQHF. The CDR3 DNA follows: TGTGCCAGCAGCTTGTTTGTGACAAAGCCCCAGCATTTT.

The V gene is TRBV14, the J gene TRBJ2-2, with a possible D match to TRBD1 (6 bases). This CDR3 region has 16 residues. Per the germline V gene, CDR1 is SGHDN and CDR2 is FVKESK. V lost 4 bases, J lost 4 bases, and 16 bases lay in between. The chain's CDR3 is CASSLLRKGGTGELFF. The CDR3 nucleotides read TGTGCCAGCAGCCTCCTGAGGAAAGGGGGCACCGGGGAGCTGTTTTTT.

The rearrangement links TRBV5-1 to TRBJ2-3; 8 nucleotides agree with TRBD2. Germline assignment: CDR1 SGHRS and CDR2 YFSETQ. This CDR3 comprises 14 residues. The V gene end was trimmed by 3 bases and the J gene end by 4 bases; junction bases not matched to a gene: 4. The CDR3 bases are TGCGCCAGCAGCTCCAGCGGGAGCTCAGATACGCAGTATTTT. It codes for CASSSSGSSDTQYF.

The CDR3 sequence is CASSQDPALSTDTQYF. In DNA, the CDR3 is TGCGCCAGCAGCCAAGATCCAGCGTTAAGCACAGATACGCAGTATTTT. The chain combines TRBV4-1 with TRBJ2-3; D call uncertain. This CDR3 comprises 16 residues. Trimming left V 0 bases short and J 0 bases short, with 10 bases between. The V gene's germline CDR1 is MGHRA and CDR2 YSYEKL.

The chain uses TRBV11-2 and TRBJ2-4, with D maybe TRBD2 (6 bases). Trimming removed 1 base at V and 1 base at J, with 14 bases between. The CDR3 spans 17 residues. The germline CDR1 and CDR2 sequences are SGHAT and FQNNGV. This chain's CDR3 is CASSLAVAGLAKNIQYF. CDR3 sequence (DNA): TGTGCCAGCAGCTTAGCGGTGGCGGGACTGGCCAAAAACATTCAGTACTTC.

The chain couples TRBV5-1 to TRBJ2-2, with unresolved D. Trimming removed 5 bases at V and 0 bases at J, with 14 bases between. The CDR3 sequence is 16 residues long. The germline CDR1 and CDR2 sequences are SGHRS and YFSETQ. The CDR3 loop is CASRTLTGPNTGELFF. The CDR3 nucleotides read TGCGCCAGCAGAACCCTGACGGGTCCGAACACCGGGGAGCTGTTTTTT. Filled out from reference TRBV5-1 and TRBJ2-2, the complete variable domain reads KAGVTQTPRYLIKTRGQQVTLSCSPISGHRSVSWYQQTPGQGLQFLFEYFSETQRNKGNFPGRFSGRQFSNSRSEMNVSTLELGDSALYLCASRTLTGPNTGELFFGEGSRLTVL.

The CDR3 is CASSFSGSAAYEQYF. DNA of the CDR3: TGTGCCAGCAGTTTCTCCGGGTCAGCAGCCTACGAGCAGTACTTC. The chain couples TRBV27 to TRBJ2-7; D not certain. This CDR3 comprises 15 residues. Per the germline V gene, CDR1 is MNHEY and CDR2 is SMNVEV (reference sequence). V was clipped by 3 bases and J by 2 bases, with 14 bases between them.

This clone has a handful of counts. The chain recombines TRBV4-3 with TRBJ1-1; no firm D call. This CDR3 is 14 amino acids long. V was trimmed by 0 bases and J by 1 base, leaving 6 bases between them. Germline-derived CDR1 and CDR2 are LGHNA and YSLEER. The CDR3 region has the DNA TGCGCCAGCAGCCAAGAAACCGGGAACACTGAAGCTTTCTTT. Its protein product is CASSQETGNTEAFF.

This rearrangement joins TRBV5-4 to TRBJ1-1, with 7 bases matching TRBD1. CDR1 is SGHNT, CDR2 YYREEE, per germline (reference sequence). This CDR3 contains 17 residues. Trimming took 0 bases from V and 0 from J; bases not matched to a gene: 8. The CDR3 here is CASSLDRTGVLNTEAFF. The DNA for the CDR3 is TGTGCCAGCAGCTTGGACCGGACAGGAGTCTTGAACACTGAAGCTTTCTTT.

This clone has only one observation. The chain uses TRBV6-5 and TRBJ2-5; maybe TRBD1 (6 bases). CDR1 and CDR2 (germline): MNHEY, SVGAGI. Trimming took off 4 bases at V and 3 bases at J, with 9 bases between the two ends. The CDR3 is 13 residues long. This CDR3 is CASSFRTEETQYF. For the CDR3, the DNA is TGTGCCAGCAGTTTTAGGACAGAAGAGACCCAGTACTTC.

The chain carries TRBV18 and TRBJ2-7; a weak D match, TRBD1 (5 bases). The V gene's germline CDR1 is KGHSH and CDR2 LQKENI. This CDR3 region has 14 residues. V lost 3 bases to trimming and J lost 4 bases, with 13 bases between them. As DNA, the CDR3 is TGTGCCAGCTCACCTCATAAGGGGTTATACGAGCAGTACTTC. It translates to CASSPHKGLYEQYF.

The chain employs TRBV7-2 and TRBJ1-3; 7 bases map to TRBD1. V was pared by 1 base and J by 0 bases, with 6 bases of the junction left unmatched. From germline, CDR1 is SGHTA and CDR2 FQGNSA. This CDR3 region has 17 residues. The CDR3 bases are TGTGCCAGCAGCTTAGGGTCAGGGGGTAGCTCTGGAAACACCATATATTTT. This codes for CASSLGSGGSSGNTIYF.

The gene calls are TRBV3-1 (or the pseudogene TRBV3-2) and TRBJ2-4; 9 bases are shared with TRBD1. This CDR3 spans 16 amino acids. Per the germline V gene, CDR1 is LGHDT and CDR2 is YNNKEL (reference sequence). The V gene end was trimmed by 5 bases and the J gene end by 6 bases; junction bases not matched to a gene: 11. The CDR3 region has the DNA TGTGCCAGCAGCGGACAGGGGATAACGGTGGGAAACATTCAGTACTTC. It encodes CASSGQGITVGNIQYF.

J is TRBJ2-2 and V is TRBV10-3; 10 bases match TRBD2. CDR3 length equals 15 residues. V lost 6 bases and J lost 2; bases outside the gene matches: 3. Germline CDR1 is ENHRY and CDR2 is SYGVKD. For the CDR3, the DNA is TGTGCCATCAGGTCTAGCGGGAGCAACACCGGGGAGCTGTTTTTT. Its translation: CAIRSSGSNTGELFF.

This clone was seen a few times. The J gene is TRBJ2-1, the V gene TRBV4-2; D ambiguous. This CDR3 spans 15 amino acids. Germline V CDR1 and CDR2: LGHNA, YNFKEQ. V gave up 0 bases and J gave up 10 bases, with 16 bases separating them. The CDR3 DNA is TGTGCCAGCAGCCAAGATGGCGGAGCCGTCGGGGAGCAGTTCTTC. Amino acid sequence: CASSQDGGAVGEQFF.

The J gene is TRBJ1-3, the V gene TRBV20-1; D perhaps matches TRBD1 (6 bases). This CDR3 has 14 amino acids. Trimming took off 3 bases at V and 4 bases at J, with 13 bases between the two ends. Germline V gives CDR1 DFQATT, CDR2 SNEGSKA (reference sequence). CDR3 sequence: CSASSRGRGNTIYF. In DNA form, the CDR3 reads TGCAGTGCTAGTAGCAGGGGACGAGGAAACACCATATATTTT.

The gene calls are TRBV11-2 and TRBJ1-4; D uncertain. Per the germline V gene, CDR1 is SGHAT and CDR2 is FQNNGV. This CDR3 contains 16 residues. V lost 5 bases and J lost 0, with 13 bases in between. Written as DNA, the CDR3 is TGTGCCAGCAGCATTGGCCCGACTACAACTAATGAAAAACTGTTTTTT. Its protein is CASSIGPTTTNEKLFF.

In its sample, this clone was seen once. CDR3 amino acids: CASSEGQGAPGNTIYF. The CDR3 bases are TGTGCCAGCAGTGAGGGACAGGGGGCGCCCGGAAACACCATATATTTT. The gene calls are TRBV6-1 and TRBJ1-3; 12 bases are a match to TRBD1. Germline CDR1 is MNHNS and CDR2 is SASEGT. After removal of 3 bases from V and 4 bases from J, the junction contained 4 bases not matched to a gene. The CDR3 runs to 16 residues.

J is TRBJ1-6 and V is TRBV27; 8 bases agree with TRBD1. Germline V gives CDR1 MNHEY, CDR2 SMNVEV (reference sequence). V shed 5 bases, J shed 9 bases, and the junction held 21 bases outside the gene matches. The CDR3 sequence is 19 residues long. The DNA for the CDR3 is TGTGCCAGCAGTCCCCCCTTTTCCAACGACAGGGGCGGTAGTTCACCCCTCCACTTT. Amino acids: CASSPPFSNDRGGSSPLHF.

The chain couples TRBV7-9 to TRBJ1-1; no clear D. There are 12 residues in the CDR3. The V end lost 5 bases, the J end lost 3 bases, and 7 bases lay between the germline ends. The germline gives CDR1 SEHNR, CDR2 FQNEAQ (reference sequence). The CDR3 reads CASSPRDTEAFF. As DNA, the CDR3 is TGTGCCAGCAGCCCCCGGGACACTGAAGCTTTCTTT. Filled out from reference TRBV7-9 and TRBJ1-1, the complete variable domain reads DTGVSQNPRHKITKRGQNVTFRCDPISEHNRLYWYRQTLGQGPEFLTYFQNEAQLEKSRLLSDRFSAERPKGSFSTLEIQRTEQGDSAMYLCASSPRDTEAFFGQGTRLTVV.

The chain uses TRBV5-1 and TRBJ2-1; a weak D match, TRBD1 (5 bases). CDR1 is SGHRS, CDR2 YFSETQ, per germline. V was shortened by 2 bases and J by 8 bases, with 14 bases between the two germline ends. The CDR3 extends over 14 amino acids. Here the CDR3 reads CASSFGRVGDEQFF. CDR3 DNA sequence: TGCGCCAGCAGCTTTGGCAGGGTCGGCGATGAGCAGTTCTTC.

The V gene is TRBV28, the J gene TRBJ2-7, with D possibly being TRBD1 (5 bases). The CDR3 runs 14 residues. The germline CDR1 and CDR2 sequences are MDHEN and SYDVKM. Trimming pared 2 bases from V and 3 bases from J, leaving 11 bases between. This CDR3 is CASSLRGPIYEQYF. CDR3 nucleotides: TGTGCCAGCAGTTTAAGGGGCCCGATCTACGAGCAGTACTTC.

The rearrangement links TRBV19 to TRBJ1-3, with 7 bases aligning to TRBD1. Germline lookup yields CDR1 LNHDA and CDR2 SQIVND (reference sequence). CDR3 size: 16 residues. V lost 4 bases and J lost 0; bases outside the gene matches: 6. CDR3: CASSRSQGSSGNTIYF. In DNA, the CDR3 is TGTGCCAGTAGTAGATCACAGGGGAGCTCTGGAAACACCATATATTTT.

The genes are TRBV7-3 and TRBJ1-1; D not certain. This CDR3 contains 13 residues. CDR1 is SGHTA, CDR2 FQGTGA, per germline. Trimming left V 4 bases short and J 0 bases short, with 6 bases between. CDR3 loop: CASSSQMNTEAFF. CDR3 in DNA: TGTGCCAGCAGCTCCCAGATGAACACTGAAGCTTTCTTT.

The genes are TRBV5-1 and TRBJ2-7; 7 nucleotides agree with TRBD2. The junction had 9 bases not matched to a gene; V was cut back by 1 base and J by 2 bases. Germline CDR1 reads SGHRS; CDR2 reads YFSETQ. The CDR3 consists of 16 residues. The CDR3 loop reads CASSLTGGSLPYEQYF. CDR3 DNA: TGCGCCAGCAGCTTGACGGGCGGGAGCCTCCCCTACGAGCAGTACTTC. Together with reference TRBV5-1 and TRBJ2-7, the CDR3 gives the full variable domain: KAGVTQTPRYLIKTRGQQVTLSCSPISGHRSVSWYQQTPGQGLQFLFEYFSETQRNKGNFPGRFSGRQFSNSRSEMNVSTLELGDSALYLCASSLTGGSLPYEQYFGPGTRLTVT.

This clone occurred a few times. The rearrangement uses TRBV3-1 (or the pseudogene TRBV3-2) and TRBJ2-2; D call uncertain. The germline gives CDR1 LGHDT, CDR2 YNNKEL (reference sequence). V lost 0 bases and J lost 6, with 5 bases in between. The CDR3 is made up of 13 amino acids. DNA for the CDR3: TGTGCCAGCAGCCAAGAGGCCTCCGGGGAGCTGTTTTTT. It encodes CASSQEASGELFF.

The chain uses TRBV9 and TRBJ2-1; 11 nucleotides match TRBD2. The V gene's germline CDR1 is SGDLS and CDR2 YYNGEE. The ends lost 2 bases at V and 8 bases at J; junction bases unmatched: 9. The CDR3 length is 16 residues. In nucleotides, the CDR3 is TGTGCCAGCAGCGTGGGTAGCGGGAGGGCTCGAGATGAGCAGTTCTTC. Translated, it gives CASSVGSGRARDEQFF.

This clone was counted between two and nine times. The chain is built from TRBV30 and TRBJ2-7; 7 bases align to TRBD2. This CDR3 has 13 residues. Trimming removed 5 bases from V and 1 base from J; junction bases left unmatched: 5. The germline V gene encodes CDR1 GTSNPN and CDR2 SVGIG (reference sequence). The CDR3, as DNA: TGTGCCTGGGCTAGCGGTCCTTCCTACGAGCAGTACTTC. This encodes CAWASGPSYEQYF. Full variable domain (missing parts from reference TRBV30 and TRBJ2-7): SQTIHQWPATLVQPVGSPLSLECTVEGTSNPNLYWYRQAAGRGLQLLFYSVGIGQISSEVPQNLSASRPQDRQFILSSKKLLLSDSGFYLCAWASGPSYEQYFGPGTRLTVT.